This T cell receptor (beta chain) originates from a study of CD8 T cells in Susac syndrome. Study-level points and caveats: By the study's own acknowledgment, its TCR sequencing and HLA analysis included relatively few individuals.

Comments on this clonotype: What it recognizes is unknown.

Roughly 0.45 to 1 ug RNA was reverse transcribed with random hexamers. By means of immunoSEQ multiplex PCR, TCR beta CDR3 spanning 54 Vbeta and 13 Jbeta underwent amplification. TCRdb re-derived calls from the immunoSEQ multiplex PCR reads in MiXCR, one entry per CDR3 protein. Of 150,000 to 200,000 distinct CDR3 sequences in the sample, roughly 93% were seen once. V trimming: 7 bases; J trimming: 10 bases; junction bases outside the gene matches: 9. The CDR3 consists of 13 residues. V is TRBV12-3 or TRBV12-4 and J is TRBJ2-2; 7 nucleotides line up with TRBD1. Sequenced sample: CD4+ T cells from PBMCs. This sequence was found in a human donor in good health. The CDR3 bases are TGTGCCAGCACCCTGACAGGGATAGTGGAGCTGTTTTTT. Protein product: CASTLTGIVELFF.